This T cell receptor beta chain came from a study of cytomegalovirus exposure and HLA in healthy donors (dated by TCRdb to 2016 to 2017). Background for the entire study: An earlier analysis of several hundred of the donors reported about 290 Gb of sequence data and around 120 million unique TCR beta sequences from approximately 180 million T cells. An earlier analysis of fewer than 750 of the donors used high-throughput TCR beta sequencing to judge whether each TCR beta V gene segment behaved as functional or pseudogenic. Every discovery cohort repertoire had been produced on one sequencing platform. The study was designed to test whether signatures of past pathogen exposure could be identified by cataloging public T cell receptors. Alongside the repertoire data, information on donor age, sex, ethnicity and CMV serostatus was compiled. Of the roughly 400 genotyped donors, around 81% fell in the genetic ancestry cluster associated with self-reported Caucasian donors. Typing coverage varied by locus: about 620-640 donors for A, B, C, DRB1 and DQB1; roughly 500 for DQA1; more than 600 for DPA1; roughly 450 for DPB1. Because of strong linkage in the cohort, roughly five DR-DQ haplotypes were treated as single units for association and clustering. The study used immunosequencing to profile the T cell repertoires of 600 to 850 subjects and linked those repertoires to cytomegalovirus serostatus. Genome-wide SNP genotypes for about three fifths of the 666 donors were used in a later genetic analysis, which treated that subset as a discovery cohort. A later analysis re-analyzed previously published TCR beta repertoires from 550 to 700 donors and added high-resolution HLA genotyping to study TCR occurrence patterns. The study combined high-throughput TCR immunosequencing, statistical association of individual TCRs with disease status, and machine learning to predict cytomegalovirus infection status. Rather than using new phenotypic data, the later analysis identified candidate immune exposures from TCR beta sequences and from how often those sequences occurred across donors. HLA typing covered class I and class II loci at four-digit resolution. An early release that covered some 640 HLA-typed donors contained approximately 300 gigabases of sequencing data and approximately 85 million unique TCR sequences. On average, 235,054 unique TCR beta nucleotide sequences were sequenced per donor among a few hundred genotyped donors of the cohort, with 15% to 20% of those sequences being non-productive. Along with the roughly 610-subject first cohort, a separate validation cohort of 120 different subjects was used. The full study reports these points: The classifier was reported to diagnose cytomegalovirus status with high specificity and sensitivity in both the original cohort and the validation cohort. The 87-base-pair reads could not distinguish some IMGT-functional V segments, including TRBV6-2 and TRBV6-3, so those segments were excluded. A later genetic analysis reported fewer N-insertions in productive TCRs among donors in an Asian-associated ancestry cluster than the roughly 650-donor mean. Across donors, most TCR sequences were observed very rarely, whereas some public TCRs were present in many individuals. According to a later analysis, most CMV-associated TCR beta chains appeared to be HLA-restricted, and the HLA associations seemed to be driven largely by CMV exposure. In a later analysis, some 18,000 TCR beta sequences were associated with specific HLA alleles at a false discovery rate of 0.05. Strong co-occurrence of HLA alleles, especially DR and DQ, made assigning TCR associations to individual alleles difficult. A few of the identified cytomegalovirus-associated TCR beta chains were confirmed in vitro to be specific for cytomegalovirus antigens. CMV serostatus was the only immune exposure information available for the cohort. According to a later analysis, TCR association rates differed among HLA loci, with DRB1 alleles showing the most associated TCRs and HLA-C alleles showing the fewest. Broadly in line with IMGT annotations, most TCR beta V segments showed up in productive rearrangements about 90% or about 30% of the time in an earlier analysis of 587 of the donors. Correlated functional status among segregating V segments might be attributable to linkage disequilibrium, but an unknown experimental factor could not be ruled out. A later analysis found that HLA-associated TCR beta chains were more clonally expanded and had lower generation probabilities than equally common non-associated chains. A total of 150 to 200 TCR beta chains were listed by the study as associated with cytomegalovirus. Because counts were too low, fewer than 20 rarely observed V segments, including chromosome 9 orphons, were excluded from the earlier analysis of 587 of the donors. Because HLA typing was missing for some donors at each locus, association tests included only the typed subset. An association between a missense DCLRE1C variant and V-gene and J-gene trimming of TCR beta chains was found in a later genetic analysis and replicated in an independent cohort. The presence/absence analyses assumed that sequencing depth was roughly uniform across donors, and that assumption may not be true. A later analysis reported that several top co-occurrence clusters appeared linked to parvovirus B19, influenza, CMV and Epstein-Barr virus. It was suggested by the authors that the approach could potentially be generalized to other disease states and immunological phenotypes. A further reported finding was that TCR beta sequences accurately predicted the HLA-A and HLA-B alleles for most subjects in the first cohort. This cohort had only TCR beta chains sequenced, and the lack of alpha or paired-chain data limited which features could be detected. A cluster of highly shared sequence variants was judged likely to represent a technical artifact of the sequencing pipeline.

The cohort comprised more than 550 healthy bone marrow donors. At the time of sampling, all cohort members were nominally healthy, though unrecorded immune exposures were likely present. The donor was CMV seropositive and belonged to the group of 270 or so seropositive cohort members. A peripheral blood sample was provided by each donor, and peripheral blood mononuclear cells were used for TCR beta sequencing. The Qiagen DNeasy Blood Extraction Kit was used to extract genomic DNA from the blood cell samples. This clone came up a few times. What antigen it recognizes has not been identified. Nothing much larger sits one base from this clone, and base qualities are not available. Receptors were amplified or captured by the immunoSEQ multiplex PCR assay. The multiplex PCR relied on a mix of 60 forward primers for TCR Vbeta segments and 13 reverse primers for TCR Jbeta segments. Amplification of the CDR3 region of rearranged TCR beta genes was performed with a multiplex PCR assay on genomic DNA. Amplified TCR beta libraries were sequenced as 87-base-pair reads on the Illumina HiSeq System. The original methods were these. Across the 670 or so repertoires, a later analysis counted approximately 75 million unique TCR beta chains, approximately 12 million of which were shared by at least two donors. To remove PCR and sequencing errors, raw reads were error-corrected and collapsed into unique sequences using a nearest-neighbor algorithm that merged closely related sequences. To assign V, D and J gene segments, CDR3 sequences were aligned to IMGT reference sequences. For a sequence to be retained, a match of at least six nucleotides was required to both a V gene segment and a J gene segment. A rearrangement counted as productive if the CDR3 had no stop codons and remained in frame with V and J, and every other rearrangement counted as non-productive. CDR3 was defined by IMGT convention, running from the second conserved V-encoded cysteine to the conserved J-encoded phenylalanine. The earlier analysis of a few hundred of the donors excluded sequences that lacked an unambiguous match to a single V gene segment. In an earlier analysis of some 590 of the donors, a V segment was called functional when productive rearrangements were above 56.7%, and segregating when the standard deviation between donors exceeded 5%. To diagnose cytomegalovirus status from the catalog of TCR beta chain sequences, a statistical classification framework was built. A later analysis assigned V and J genes by comparing TCR nucleotide sequences with IMGT/GENE-DB human TR gene sequences. In a later analysis, CDR3 sequences and most-parsimonious VDJ recombination scenarios were assigned using the TCRdist pipeline. A later analysis defined each TCR beta chain by its CDR3 amino acid sequence plus V-gene family, and excluded reads lacking a unique V-gene family. As a way to deal with suspected cross-contamination and a sequencing artifact, a later analysis dropped 500 to 700 nucleotide sequences that were highly shared and had low generation probability. For each public chain, a later analysis derived a clonal expansion index from normalized ranks of inferred template counts within each repertoire. Generation probabilities in a later analysis came from a VDJ recombination model fitted to out-of-frame rearrangements, and those results were checked against IGoR. A later analysis scored TCR-TCR, TCR-HLA and TCR-CMV co-occurrence with hypergeometric tests, applying a repertoire-size bias correction to TCR pairs. To estimate false discovery rates, a later analysis permuted the HLA or CMV assignments 20 times. In a later analysis, co-occurring TCRs were grouped with DBSCAN, and TCRdist sequence similarity was added when clustering was performed within HLA-allele-positive subsets. Co-occurrence clustering excluded repertoires with fewer than 30,000 or more than 120,000 public chains, plus five with anomalous nucleotide sharing. Not all clones reach the TCRdb copy of this immuneACCESS table, which keeps in-frame sequences only. Checked studies attribute under half of the gap to unresolved V genes and leave the rest unexplained. The DNA was the basis for D and trimming; V, J and clone size are from that table. This sample holds 75,000 to 95,000 clones; approximately 69% were observed only once. The ten most abundant clones make up roughly 21% of the sample.

The V end gives up 3 bases and the J end 5 bases, leaving 10 bases in the junction not matched to a gene. From a lookup of the germline V gene (reference sequence), CDR1 and CDR2 are GTSNPN and SVGIG. The CDR3 starts with the cysteine, ends with the phenylalanine, and has 15 residues. Only the CDR3 portion is preserved as DNA: 45 bases, with reading frame beginning at the first base. Sequenced: PBMCs. The chain joins TRBV30 to TRBJ1-2, and 9 junctional nucleotides match TRBD1. The origin of this receptor is a woman in her forties or fifties in good health and CMV-seropositive. The CDR3 reads as follows: CAWSAGTGNAYGYTF. The DNA sequence is as follows: TGTGCCTGGAGCGCCGGGACAGGGAATGCGTATGGCTACACCTTC.